These 23 T cell receptor beta chains were sequenced from one sample in a study of blood T cell repertoires in COVID-19. Some clones are missing from TCRdb's copy, which holds only in-frame ones; the method was immunoSEQ multiplex PCR. Here the sample spans approximately 150,000 clones, 70% to 90% being singletons. What was sequenced was peripheral blood. These receptors were obtained from a woman in her forties or fifties with acute or convalescent COVID-19.

V usage is TRBV7-9 and J usage is TRBJ2-7; TRBD2 matches 13 bases. Looked up from germline, CDR1 is SEHNR and CDR2 is FQNEAQ (reference sequence). After removal of 5 bases from V and 2 bases from J, the junction contained 3 bases not matched to a gene. The CDR3 runs to 15 residues. CDR3 sequence reads: CASSLGLAGTYEQYF. The CDR3 DNA reads as TGTGCCAGCAGCCTGGGACTAGCGGGGACCTACGAGCAGTACTTC.

This chain links TRBV18 with TRBJ2-1; D is undetermined. CDR1 KGHSH and CDR2 LQKENI come from the germline V gene. This CDR3 has 14 residues. V was trimmed by 0 bases and J by 4 bases, leaving 7 bases between them. The CDR3 DNA sequence: TGTGCCAGCTCACCACCGGAGCTGTACAATGAGCAGTTCTTC. Its protein is CASSPPELYNEQFF.

This clone was observed a single time. The sample has other DNA sequences that encode this CDR3 too. V and J are TRBV6-4 and TRBJ2-1; D may be TRBD2 (6 bases). The CDR3 is made up of 14 amino acids. V lost 2 bases to trimming and J lost 7 bases, with 12 bases between them. Germline V gene data show CDR1 as MRHNA and CDR2 as SNTAGT. The CDR3 DNA follows: TGTGCCAGCAGTGACAGGGGACTTGGGAATGAGCAGTTCTTC. Its protein is CASSDRGLGNEQFF.

The DNA of the CDR3 is TGTGCCAGCAGTTACCGGGAGCCCCAGCATTTT. Translating gives CASSYREPQHF. The chain employs TRBV28 and TRBJ1-5; D gene unclear. This CDR3 region has 11 residues. Germline V gene data show CDR1 as MDHEN and CDR2 as SYDVKM. Trimming took 4 bases from V and 8 from J, leaving 6 bases between them.

Of note for this clone: The same CDR3 also results from other DNA sequences found in this sample. The chain employs TRBV25-1 and TRBJ2-2; TRBD2 matches 8 bases. The CDR3 totals 15 residues. V lost 7 bases to trimming and J lost 3 bases; unmatched junction nucleotides: 7. The V gene's germline CDR1 is MGHDK and CDR2 SYGVNS. CDR3 region: CASIGGRGDTGELFF. The CDR3 nucleotides are TGTGCCAGCATTGGGGGGCGGGGGGACACCGGGGAGCTGTTTTTT.

The J gene is TRBJ1-1, the V gene TRBV12-3 or TRBV12-4; D might be TRBD1 (6 bases). The CDR3 is 11 amino acids. V lost 6 bases to trimming and J lost 9 bases, with 11 bases between them. DNA for the CDR3: TGTGCCAGCAGCACAGACAGGAAAGCTTTCTTT. Translation: CASSTDRKAFF.

The CDR3 DNA reads as TGTGCCAGCAGCTTCATAGGGGTCGGGGAGCTGTTTTTT. This gives the protein CASSFIGVGELFF. The chain couples TRBV7-9 to TRBJ2-2; maybe TRBD1 (5 bases). The CDR3 is 13 amino acids. Germline V gives CDR1 SEHNR, CDR2 FQNEAQ (reference sequence). The V end was cut by 3 bases, the J end by 7 bases, with 9 bases between. The full variable domain, rest sourced from reference TRBV7-9 and TRBJ2-2, is DTGVSQNPRHKITKRGQNVTFRCDPISEHNRLYWYRQTLGQGPEFLTYFQNEAQLEKSRLLSDRFSAERPKGSFSTLEIQRTEQGDSAMYLCASSFIGVGELFFGEGSRLTVL.

This clone is a singleton in its sample. The chain is built from TRBV6-5 and TRBJ1-2; no definite D call. The CDR3 contains 14 residues. With 0 bases removed from V and 6 bases from J, the gap between germline ends came to 11 bases. The germline CDR1 and CDR2 sequences are MNHEY and SVGAGI. The CDR3 loop is CASSYSFGGHGYTF. CDR3 DNA: TGTGCCAGCAGTTACTCATTTGGCGGGCATGGCTACACCTTC.

The gene calls are TRBV6-6 and TRBJ1-2; no firm D call. Trimming removed 5 bases at V and 7 bases at J, with 17 bases between. CDR3 size: 14 residues. The germline V gene has CDR1 MNHNY and CDR2 SVGAGI (reference sequence). CDR3 DNA: TGTGCCAGCAGTAGCCGGGGAGAAGGAATTGGCTACACCTTC. Protein sequence: CASSSRGEGIGYTF.

V gene TRBV7-3 combines with J gene TRBJ1-5; 9 bases are a match to TRBD1. The CDR3 totals 14 residues. The ends lost 5 bases at V and 6 bases at J; junction bases unmatched: 5. The germline gives CDR1 SGHTA, CDR2 FQGTGA. The CDR3 is CASSTRQGVQPQHF. The CDR3 coding sequence is TGTGCCAGCAGCACCCGACAGGGGGTTCAGCCCCAGCATTTT.

This clone came up a few times. The chain couples TRBV29-1 to TRBJ1-2; 9 bases agree with TRBD1. CDR3 length equals 14 residues. The junction had 10 bases not matched to a gene; V was cut back by 5 bases and J by 6 bases. From germline, CDR1 is SQVTM and CDR2 ANQGSEA. CDR3 residues: CSVPIGQGIDGYTF. The CDR3 nucleotides read TGCAGCGTTCCTATAGGACAGGGGATCGATGGCTACACCTTC.

The chain employs TRBV6-5 and TRBJ2-3; a weak D match, TRBD1 (6 bases). Deletions cut 1 base from V and 4 bases from J, with 9 bases between. CDR3 length: 14 amino acids. Germline V gene data show CDR1 as MNHEY and CDR2 as SVGAGI. The CDR3 DNA follows: TGTGCCAGCAGTTACTTCACAGGGTCAGATACGCAGTATTTT. Its protein is CASSYFTGSDTQYF.

The V and J genes are TRBV2 and TRBJ1-4; 7 bases align to TRBD1. From germline, CDR1 is SNHLY and CDR2 FYNNEI. The trim removed 10 bases at V and 8 bases at J, leaving 10 bases unmatched. The CDR3 runs 13 residues. This CDR3 reads CATQRDRREKLFF. The CDR3, as DNA: TGTGCCACCCAACGGGACAGACGGGAAAAACTGTTTTTT.

The V and J genes are TRBV20-1 and TRBJ1-1, with TRBD1 as a possible D gene (6 bases). The CDR3 runs to 11 residues. V was cut by 6 bases and J by 11 bases, with 16 bases left in between. Germline CDR1 DFQATT, CDR2 SNEGSKA (reference sequence). CDR3 sequence (DNA): TGCAGTGCCCGGGACACGGCCGGGGCTTTCTTT. The encoded protein is CSARDTAGAFF.

The chain carries TRBV6-2 or TRBV6-3 and TRBJ1-2; TRBD1 aligns across 12 bases. This CDR3 is built from 18 residues. V was pared by 6 bases and J by 4 bases, with 15 bases of the junction left unmatched. Germline V gene sequence: CDR1 MNHEY, CDR2 SVGEGT. DNA of the CDR3: TGTGCCAGCAGCAACCCCTGGGACAGGGGGCCGGTAGCCTATGGCTACACCTTC. Protein sequence: CASSNPWDRGPVAYGYTF.

The V call is TRBV11-3, the J call TRBJ2-1, with D unclear. The germline V and J ends were trimmed by 5 bases and 10 bases, with 12 bases remaining between them. Germline loops: CDR1 SGHNT, CDR2 YENEEA. There are 12 residues in the CDR3. The CDR3 spells CASSQQMREQFF. In DNA form, the CDR3 reads TGTGCCAGCAGCCAACAAATGAGGGAGCAGTTCTTC. Full variable domain (missing parts from reference TRBV11-3 and TRBJ2-1): EAGVVQSPRYKIIEKKQPVAFWCNPISGHNTLYWYLQNLGQGPELLIRYENEEAVDDSQLPKDRFSAERLKGVDSTLKIQPAELGDSAVYLCASSQQMREQFFGPGTRLTVL.

V and J are TRBV4-2 and TRBJ1-5, with 8 bases that match TRBD1. After removal of 4 bases from V and 6 bases from J, the junction contained 5 bases not matched to a gene. CDR3 length: 14 amino acids. Germline V lookup: CDR1 LGHNA, CDR2 YNFKEQ. In nucleotides, the CDR3 is TGTGCCAGCAGCCTAGGACAGGGCGGTCAGCCCCAGCATTTT. Translation: CASSLGQGGQPQHF.

V gene TRBV19 combines with J gene TRBJ2-3; 12 bases map to TRBD2. Looked up from germline, CDR1 is LNHDA and CDR2 is SQIVND (reference sequence). The CDR3 is 19 residues long. J was trimmed by 4 bases and V by 3 bases; bases with no gene match: 14. The CDR3 DNA reads as TGTGCCAGTAGTATCTTAACTAGCGGGGGGAACCTTCCCCCAGATACGCAGTATTTT. It encodes CASSILTSGGNLPPDTQYF.

This sequence joins TRBV7-9 and TRBJ1-2, with 8 bases matching TRBD1. Germline V gene sequence: CDR1 SEHNR, CDR2 FQNEAQ (reference sequence). The CDR3 is 16 residues long. Germline trimming cut 2 bases from V and 4 bases from J; bases unmatched to any gene: 9. This CDR3 is CASSLTGRGPRYGYTF. The CDR3 region has the DNA TGTGCCAGCAGCTTAACCGGCAGGGGGCCTCGCTATGGCTACACCTTC.

J is TRBJ2-1 and V is TRBV4-1, with TRBD1 matching 8 bases. Losses at the gene ends were 0 bases for V and 2 bases for J; bases not matched to a gene: 3. Germline lookup yields CDR1 MGHRA and CDR2 YSYEKL. The CDR3 totals 16 residues. In DNA, the CDR3 is TGCGCCAGCAGCCAAGAAGACAGGGGAACCTACAATGAGCAGTTCTTC. This gives the protein CASSQEDRGTYNEQFF.

On this clone: The junction departs from germline at one end; a sequencing error may be responsible. V and J are TRBV3-1 (or the pseudogene TRBV3-2) and TRBJ1-6; 8 bases agree with TRBD1. Germline CDR1 LGHDT, CDR2 YNNKEL (reference sequence). CDR3 length: 17 residues. CDR3 nucleotides: TGTGCCAGCAGCCAAGATAGGACAGGGTCCTCTAATTCACCCCTCCACTTT. It yields the protein CASSQDRTGSSNSPLHF.

J is TRBJ1-5 and V is TRBV4-2; maybe TRBD1 (6 bases). V was shortened by 1 base and J by 8 bases, with 12 bases between the two germline ends. The germline gives CDR1 LGHNA, CDR2 YNFKEQ. The CDR3 consists of 14 residues. The CDR3 DNA is TGTGCCAGCAGCCAAGGACAGGTGAAGGAGCCCCAGCATTTT. It is translated as CASSQGQVKEPQHF.

V gene TRBV27 combines with J gene TRBJ1-6; D is uncertain. Deletions cut 6 bases from V and 7 bases from J, with 16 bases between. In germline, CDR1 is MNHEY, CDR2 SMNVEV (reference sequence). CDR3 length: 15 residues. CDR3 nucleotides: TGTGCCAGCAGGCCCCGGGGAGGCGGGAATTCACCCCTCCACTTT. Residues: CASRPRGGGNSPLHF.